The rows below give T cell receptor beta chains drawn from one sample of a study of CD8 T cells in ankylosing spondylitis. TCRdb reanalysed the 5' RACE reads using MiXCR and keeps one entry per CDR3 protein. The sample lists roughly 120,000 distinct CDR3 sequences; approximately 14% were seen once. The sequenced sample was blood, either unsorted or a sorted T cell fraction (not recorded which). These receptors were taken from a female donor with ankylosing spondylitis or in good health (not recorded which). Each CDR3 is given with its conserved first and last residue. Fields, in order: V gene, CDR3 length, CDR3 protein.

TRBV20-1,11,CSAGPPETQYF
TRBV9,15,CASSSRDRGIDGYTF
TRBV20-1,13,CSATRDLTDTQYF
TRBV12-3/TRBV12-4,18,CASSSTKLAGGSTDTQYF
TRBV28,15,CASSELRATNEKLFF
TRBV30,15,CAWREQGVGNQPQHF
TRBV6-5,15,CASSYSAASVGEQFF
TRBV20-1,16,CSARDQPGLADNEQFF
TRBV6-1,13,CASSRTGNGEQYF
TRBV27,14,CASGVRGDLDTQYF
TRBV7-9,15,CASSLQGRMNTEAFF
TRBV5-1,14,CASSKYTSTGELFF
TRBV7-9,12,CASSPDVIEAFF
TRBV24-1,16,CATSDTGKTSTDTQYF
TRBV5-1,13,CASSLGSQYEQYF
TRBV11-3,15,CASSLGQTNTGELFF
TRBV5-1,15,CASSAAGTNAYEQYF
TRBV5-1,15,CASSLDFINTGELFF
TRBV14,14,CASSQVGRAHEQFF
TRBV12-3/TRBV12-4,12,CASSSKEEKLFF
TRBV7-6,15,CASSSQQNWAYEQYF
TRBV5-1,15,CASSQPGQSYNEQFF
TRBV5-1,14,CASSWVDRSDVLTF